Listed below are T cell receptor beta chains from one sample, sequenced in a study of radiation and T cells in renal cell carcinoma. Assay: immunoSEQ multiplex PCR; the TCRdb copy retains only in-frame clones and omits some. The sample carries about 130,000 clones, approximately 78% recorded once. The sample here was blood, taken from a patient whose treatment included radiotherapy and nephrectomy. These receptors all come from a woman in her fifties or sixties with renal cell carcinoma. The CDR3 runs from the conserved cysteine through the conserved F or W. The D gene is left open where the match is weak. Some rows have no size entry. The others give once, few or many, or a class for an expanded clone.

-	TRBV5-4	TRBJ1-5	few	CASSLLGGPQHF	TGTGCCAGCAGCCTCTTGGGGGGGCCCCAGCATTTT
TRBD2	TRBV9	TRBJ2-5	-	CASSVGGPSGRGETQYF	TGTGCCAGCAGCGTAGGAGGTCCTAGCGGGAGAGGGGAGACCCAGTACTTC
-	TRBV29-1	TRBJ2-1	-	CSAGQGNEQFF	TGCAGCGCAGGCCAGGGAAATGAGCAGTTCTTC
-	TRBV10-3	TRBJ1-1	-	CAIRFSVNTEAFF	TGTGCCATCAGATTTTCGGTGAACACTGAAGCTTTCTTT
-	TRBV19	TRBJ1-2	-	CASRDRTELYGYTF	TGTGCCAGCAGAGACAGAACCGAGCTCTATGGCTACACCTTC
-	TRBV7-2	TRBJ2-5	few	CASSPRGGVNQETQYF	TGTGCCAGCAGCCCTCGCGGCGGGGTGAACCAAGAGACCCAGTACTTC
TRBD1	TRBV4-2	TRBJ2-5	-	CASSQARTGQETQYF	TGTGCCAGCAGCCAAGCGCGGACAGGGCAAGAGACCCAGTACTTC
-	TRBV7-9	TRBJ1-4	few	CASSLVDGWGKLFF	TGTGCCAGCAGCTTAGTAGACGGATGGGGGAAACTGTTTTTT
-	TRBV7-6	TRBJ2-3	-	CASSLGLGETDTQYF	TGTGCCAGCAGCTTGGGCCTAGGTGAAACAGATACGCAGTATTTT
-	TRBV30	TRBJ1-3	-	CAWISAVSGNTIYF	TGTGCCTGGATATCGGCAGTCTCTGGAAACACCATATATTTT
-	TRBV7-9	TRBJ1-1	-	CASGGQGFSNTEAFF	TGTGCCAGCGGGGGGCAGGGCTTCTCGAACACTGAAGCTTTCTTT
TRBD1	TRBV28	TRBJ1-6	-	CASSLGDSYYNSPLHF	TGTGCCAGCAGTTTAGGGGACAGCTACTATAATTCACCCCTCCACTTT
TRBD2	TRBV11-2	TRBJ2-7	-	CASSPGLAGGQYF	TGTGCCAGCAGCCCAGGACTAGCGGGAGGGCAGTACTTC
-	TRBV6-5	TRBJ2-1	-	CASTFYRGGRNEQFF	TGTGCCAGCACCTTCTACAGGGGGGGAAGAAATGAGCAGTTCTTC
-	TRBV6-1	TRBJ1-3	-	CASSDGVGSGNTIYF	TGTGCCAGCAGTGATGGGGTAGGGTCTGGAAACACCATATATTTT
TRBD1	TRBV4-2	TRBJ1-5	once	CASSQEGQSHQPQHF	TGTGCCAGCAGCCAAGAGGGACAGAGCCATCAGCCCCAGCATTTT
-	TRBV23-1	TRBJ2-7	-	CASSPHPGGKYEQYF	TGCGCCAGCAGCCCTCATCCAGGGGGGAAATACGAGCAGTACTTC
-	TRBV5-1	TRBJ2-7	-	CASSQGGYEQYF	TGCGCCAGCAGTCAGGGGGGTTACGAGCAGTACTTC
-	TRBV7-3	TRBJ1-1	once	CASSRLTDTEAFF	TGTGCCAGCAGCCGCCTTACGGACACTGAAGCTTTCTTT
-	TRBV7-2	TRBJ1-2	-	CASSLTGYGYTF	TGTGCCAGCAGCTTAACAGGATATGGCTACACCTTC
-	TRBV18	TRBJ2-7	-	CASSPVAGYEQYF	TGTGCCAGCTCACCCGTCGCGGGCTACGAGCAGTACTTC
-	TRBV28	TRBJ1-1	-	CASSLGNQNTEAFF	TGTGCCAGCAGCCTGGGGAACCAAAACACTGAAGCTTTCTTT
-	TRBV7-1	TRBJ1-1	once	CASSLGQNTEAFF	TGTGCCAGCAGCTTAGGGCAGAACACTGAAGCTTTCTTT
-	TRBV28	TRBJ1-2	-	CASSLGQTYGYTF	TGTGCCAGCAGCCTTGGACAGACCTATGGCTACACCTTC
-	TRBV5-5	TRBJ1-5	-	CASSLLGTTIQPQHF	TGTGCCAGCAGCTTGCTCGGGACAACCATTCAGCCCCAGCATTTT
-	TRBV5-6	TRBJ2-7	-	CASSGWHSYEQYF	TGTGCCAGCAGCGGGTGGCATTCCTACGAGCAGTACTTC
TRBD1	TRBV5-1	TRBJ2-7	-	CASSRTGGIYEQYF	TGCGCCAGCAGCCGGACAGGGGGAATCTACGAGCAGTACTTC
TRBD1	TRBV10-3	TRBJ2-7	few	CAISGGTGARYEQYF	TGTGCCATCAGTGGGGGGACAGGGGCCCGTTACGAGCAGTACTTC
-	TRBV27	TRBJ1-5	-	CASRSLSNQPQHF	TGTGCCAGCAGGTCCCTTAGCAATCAGCCCCAGCATTTT
TRBD1	TRBV19	TRBJ2-5	-	CASSRSGGNQETQYF	TGTGCCAGTAGTAGGTCAGGGGGAAACCAAGAGACCCAGTACTTC
-	TRBV5-6	TRBJ2-3	-	CASSLGLGTDTQYF	TGTGCCAGCAGCTTGGGACTAGGCACAGATACGCAGTATTTT
-	TRBV18	TRBJ2-3	-	CASSPEITDTQYF	TGTGCCAGCTCACCGGAAATCACAGATACGCAGTATTTT
-	TRBV6-6	TRBJ1-3	-	CASSRLGNTIYF	TGTGCCAGCAGCCGCCTTGGAAACACCATATATTTT
-	TRBV6-5	TRBJ1-5	-	CASSYSGGAGQPQHF	TGTGCCAGCAGTTACTCCGGGGGCGCCGGGCAGCCCCAGCATTTT
-	TRBV5-4	TRBJ2-7	-	CASSMDSSYEQYF	TGTGCCAGCAGCATGGACAGTTCCTACGAGCAGTACTTC
TRBD1	TRBV18	TRBJ1-2	-	CASSPGQVDYGYTF	TGTGCCAGCTCACCAGGACAGGTGGACTATGGCTACACCTTC
TRBD1	TRBV2	TRBJ2-1	-	CASGAGTGWRAGIYNEQFF	TGTGCCAGCGGGGCCGGGACAGGGTGGCGAGCGGGGATCTACAATGAGCAGTTCTTC
-	TRBV9	TRBJ2-2	few	CASSVGGKSGELFF	TGTGCCAGCAGCGTAGGGGGAAAGAGCGGGGAGCTGTTTTTT
-	TRBV5-1	TRBJ2-3	-	CASSLGPGRGTDTQYF	TGCGCCAGCAGCTTGGGACCAGGGAGAGGCACAGATACGCAGTATTTT
-	TRBV19	TRBJ1-1	-	CASSTGNWDLNTEAFF	TGTGCCAGTAGTACCGGTAACTGGGATCTAAACACTGAAGCTTTCTTT
TRBD1	TRBV5-1	TRBJ1-1	few	CASSGTGTLNTEAFF	TGCGCCAGCTCAGGGACAGGGACCCTGAACACTGAAGCTTTCTTT
-	TRBV6-1	TRBJ1-2	-	CASRLRQVYGYTF	TGTGCCAGCCGCCTTCGACAAGTCTATGGCTACACCTTC
-	TRBV6-5	TRBJ2-3	-	CASSPPGLVEDTQYF	TGTGCCAGCAGCCCTCCCGGACTGGTAGAAGATACGCAGTATTTT
-	TRBV4-3	TRBJ2-1	-	CASSQNFGGGGEQFF	TGCGCCAGCAGCCAAAACTTCGGGGGAGGCGGTGAGCAGTTCTTC
-	TRBV6-6	TRBJ2-3	-	CASRPDYTDTQYF	TGTGCCAGCAGACCTGATTACACAGATACGCAGTATTTT
-	TRBV7-2	TRBJ1-2	-	CASSLSTSNYGYTF	TGTGCCAGCAGCTTGAGCACATCTAACTATGGCTACACCTTC
-	TRBV5-1	TRBJ2-5	-	CASSTGEETQYF	TGCGCCAGCAGCACGGGGGAAGAGACCCAGTACTTC
-	TRBV18	TRBJ2-7	few	CASSPPGPSYEQYF	TGTGCCAGCTCACCGCCCGGGCCCTCCTACGAGCAGTACTTC
-	TRBV5-1	TRBJ2-7	-	CASSLLSIGAYEQYF	TGCGCCAGCAGCTTGCTCTCGATCGGGGCCTACGAGCAGTACTTC
-	TRBV4-1	TRBJ1-5	-	CASSQEISRYSNQPQHF	TGCGCCAGCAGCCAAGAAATATCGCGGTATAGCAATCAGCCCCAGCATTTT
-	TRBV18	TRBJ1-1	-	CASSPIEGAQGAFF	TGTGCCAGCTCACCAATAGAGGGAGCCCAAGGCGCTTTCTTT